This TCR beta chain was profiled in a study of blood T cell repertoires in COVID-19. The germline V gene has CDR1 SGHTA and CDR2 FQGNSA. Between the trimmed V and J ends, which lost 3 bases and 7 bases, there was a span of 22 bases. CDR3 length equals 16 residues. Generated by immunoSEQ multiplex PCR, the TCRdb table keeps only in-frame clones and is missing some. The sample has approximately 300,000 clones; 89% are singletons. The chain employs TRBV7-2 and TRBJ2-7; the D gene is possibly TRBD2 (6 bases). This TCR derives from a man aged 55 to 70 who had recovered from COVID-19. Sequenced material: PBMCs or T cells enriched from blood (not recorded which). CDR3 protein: CASSFRRGLQSLEQYF. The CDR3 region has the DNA TGTGCCAGCAGCTTTAGGAGGGGACTTCAGTCCCTAGAGCAGTACTTC. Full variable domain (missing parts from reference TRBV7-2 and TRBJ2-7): GAGVSQSPSNKVTEKGKDVELRCDPISGHTALYWYRQSLGQGLEFLIYFQGNSAPDKSGLPSDRFSAERTGGSVSTLTIQRTQQEDSAVYLCASSFRRGLQSLEQYFGPGTRLTVT.